This T cell receptor (beta chain) derives from a study of a mutant IDH1 vaccine in newly diagnosed glioma. About the research overall: Treated patients comprised about 62% males and approximately 40% females, mean age approximately 42 years. Those enrolled had earlier been treated with radiotherapy, temozolomide, or both, mostly both.

The time point: baseline, week 1 (first vaccination visit). Treatment reported: pre-vaccination baseline after standard-of-care therapy. V dropped 4 bases and J dropped 6 bases, with 13 bases sitting between them. The CDR3 runs to 14 residues. CDR1 is MGHRA, CDR2 YSYEKL, per germline. Study-wide results and caveats: Changes in top peripheral clonotypes did not appear linked to pseudoprogression. Of all patients, 85% to 95% showed vaccine-induced immune responses.

TCRdb's copy holds only in-frame clones and misses some; the assay was immunoSEQ multiplex PCR. The sample shows just under 95,000 clones, approximately 83% of them seen only once. This clone was counted a single time. Its antigen is as yet unknown. The sequence came from a woman aged 50 to 60 with glioma. This chain links TRBV4-1 with TRBJ2-1, with D hard to call. Sequences were derived from PBMCs, sampled from a glioma patient treated with radiotherapy, temozolomide or both. Written as DNA, the CDR3 is TGCGCCAGCAGCCTATCCCCCCGACTCAATGAGCAGTTCTTC. Protein sequence: CASSLSPRLNEQFF.